Listed below are T cell receptor beta chains from one sample, sequenced in a study of blood T cell repertoires in COVID-19. Profiling relied on immunoSEQ multiplex PCR, and the TCRdb table lists in-frame clones only, not all of them. Here the sample spans 240,000 or so clones, about 90% being singletons. The sample comprised PBMCs or T cells enriched from blood (not recorded which). The receptors here all came from a woman in her thirties or forties with acute COVID-19. Each CDR3 is given with its conserved first and last residue. A D gene is named only where the DNA matches it firmly. The size of a clone is reported for some rows only, either as once, few or many, or as a class for expanded clones.

V,D,size,J,CDR3,DNA
TRBV4-1,TRBD1,.,TRBJ2-6,CASSRPTGASGANVLTF,TGCGCCAGCAGCCGCCCGACAGGGGCCAGTGGGGCCAACGTCCTGACTTTC
TRBV12-3/TRBV12-4,.,.,TRBJ2-5,CASSTQETQYF,TGTGCCAGCAGCACTCAAGAGACCCAGTACTTC
TRBV7-6,.,.,TRBJ2-1,CASSFRSSSNEQFF,TGTGCCAGCAGCTTTAGGTCGTCTAGCAATGAGCAGTTCTTC
TRBV3-1/TRBV3-2,.,.,TRBJ2-2,CASTRGGNTGELFF,TGTGCCAGCACCCGAGGGGGGAACACCGGGGAGCTGTTTTTT
TRBV9,.,.,TRBJ2-7,CASSYNRVVSGEQYF,TGTGCCAGCAGCTACAACAGGGTGGTTTCGGGCGAGCAGTACTTC
TRBV2,TRBD1,.,TRBJ1-2,CASSRTGGYSGYTF,TGTGCCAGCAGCCGGACAGGGGGGTACAGTGGCTACACCTTC
TRBV24-1,TRBD1,few,TRBJ2-2,CATSSDRDTGELFF,TGTGCCACCAGTTCGGACAGGGACACCGGGGAGCTGTTTTTT
TRBV6-5,.,.,TRBJ2-7,CASSYNRAYEQYF,TGTGCCAGCAGTTACAACAGGGCTTACGAGCAGTACTTC
TRBV5-4,TRBD1,.,TRBJ1-1,CAGSTGRNTEAFF,TGTGCCGGATCGACAGGGAGGAACACTGAAGCTTTCTTT
TRBV7-9,TRBD2,.,TRBJ2-2,CASSLAMAGGSGELFF,TGTGCCAGCAGCTTAGCGATGGCGGGAGGCTCCGGGGAGCTGTTTTTT
TRBV9,.,.,TRBJ1-5,CASSVAGGNQPQHF,TGTGCCAGCAGCGTAGCAGGGGGCAATCAGCCCCAGCATTTT
TRBV2,.,.,TRBJ2-5,CASSEAPHRETQYF,TGTGCCAGCAGTGAAGCCCCCCACAGGGAGACCCAGTACTTC
TRBV7-9,.,.,TRBJ2-1,CASGDVGARFF,TGTGCCAGTGGGGATGTGGGAGCGCGGTTCTTC
TRBV19,TRBD2,once,TRBJ2-1,CASSISRGGNEQFF,TGTGCCAGTAGTATCTCCCGGGGGGGCAATGAGCAGTTCTTC
TRBV6-1,TRBD1,.,TRBJ2-1,CASSEGTGTHEQFF,TGTGCCAGCAGTGAAGGGACAGGGACTCATGAGCAGTTCTTC
TRBV3-1/TRBV3-2,.,.,TRBJ2-7,CASSRGLSSEQYF,TGTGCCAGCAGCCGAGGACTCTCCTCCGAGCAGTACTTC
TRBV19,TRBD1,.,TRBJ1-1,CASSPYRGKGTEAFF,TGTGCCAGTAGTCCCTACAGGGGAAAGGGCACTGAAGCTTTCTTT
TRBV5-1,.,.,TRBJ1-4,CASSSEAAREKLFF,TGCGCCAGCAGCTCAGAGGCAGCCCGGGAAAAACTGTTTTTT
TRBV19,.,.,TRBJ2-3,CASSISGPNSMDTQYF,TGTGCCAGTAGTATCTCGGGTCCAAATTCTATGGATACGCAGTATTTT
TRBV29-1,.,.,TRBJ1-3,CSVNRDLGGNTIYF,TGCAGCGTCAACAGGGATCTCGGTGGAAACACCATATATTTT